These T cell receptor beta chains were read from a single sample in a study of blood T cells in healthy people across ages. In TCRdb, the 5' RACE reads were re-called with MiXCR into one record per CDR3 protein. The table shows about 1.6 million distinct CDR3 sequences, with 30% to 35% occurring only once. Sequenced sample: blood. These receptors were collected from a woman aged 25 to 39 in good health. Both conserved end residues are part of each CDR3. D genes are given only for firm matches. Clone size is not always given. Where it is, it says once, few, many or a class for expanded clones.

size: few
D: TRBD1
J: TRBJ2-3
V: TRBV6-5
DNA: TGTGCCAGCAGTTACCGGGGACAGCGCACAGATACGCAGTATTTT
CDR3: CASSYRGQRTDTQYF

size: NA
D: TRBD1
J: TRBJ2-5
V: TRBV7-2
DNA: TGTGCCAGCAGCCGTACCTGGACAGGGGATCAAGAGACCCAGTACTTC
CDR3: CASSRTWTGDQETQYF

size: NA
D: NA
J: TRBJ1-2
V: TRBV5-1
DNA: TGCGCCAGCAGCCCGGGCTGGGGCTCGTTGACGAATGGCTACACCTTC
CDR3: CASSPGWGSLTNGYTF

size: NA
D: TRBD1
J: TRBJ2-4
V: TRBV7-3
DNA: TGTGCCAGCAGCCAGAGGACAGGGCTAGCCAAAAACATTCAGTACTTC
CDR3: CASSQRTGLAKNIQYF

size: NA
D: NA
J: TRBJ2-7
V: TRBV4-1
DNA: TGCGCCAGCAGCCAAGATATCAGTAGCGAGCAGTACTTC
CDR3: CASSQDISSEQYF

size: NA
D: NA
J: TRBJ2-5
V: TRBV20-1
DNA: TGCAGTGCTAGAGATGGTCCGGGGTCCCAGTACTTC
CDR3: CSARDGPGSQYF

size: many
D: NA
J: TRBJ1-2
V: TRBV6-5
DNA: TGTGCCAGCAGTTACTCGAAAGGAAATGGCTACACCTTC
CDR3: CASSYSKGNGYTF

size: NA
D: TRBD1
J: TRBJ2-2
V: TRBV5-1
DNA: TGCGCCAGCAGGTCCTCAGGGGGTCCCGGGGAGCTGTTTTTT
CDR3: CASRSSGGPGELFF

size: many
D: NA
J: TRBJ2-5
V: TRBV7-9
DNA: TGTGCCAGCAGCTTTCCCTCTATCCAAGAGACCCAGTACTTC
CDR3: CASSFPSIQETQYF

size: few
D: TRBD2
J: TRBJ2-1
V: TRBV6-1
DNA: TGTGCCAGCAGACTATCGGTAGCGGGGGTATCCTACAACGAGCAGTTCTTC
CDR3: CASRLSVAGVSYNEQFF

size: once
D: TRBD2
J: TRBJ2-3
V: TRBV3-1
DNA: TGTGCCAGCAGCCAAGATTATATGGCGGGAGTGGTAGATACGCAGTATTTT
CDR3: CASSQDYMAGVVDTQYF